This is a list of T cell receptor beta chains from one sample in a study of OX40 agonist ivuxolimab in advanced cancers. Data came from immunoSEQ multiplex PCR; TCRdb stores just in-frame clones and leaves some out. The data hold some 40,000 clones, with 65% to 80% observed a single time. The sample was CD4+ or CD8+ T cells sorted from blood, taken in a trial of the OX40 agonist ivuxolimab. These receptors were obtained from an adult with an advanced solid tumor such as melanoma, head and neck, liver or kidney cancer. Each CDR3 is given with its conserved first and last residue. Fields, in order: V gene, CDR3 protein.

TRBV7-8	CASSHGAGDTQYF
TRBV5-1	CASSLQQGGEKLFF
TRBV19	CASDSGGGQPQHF
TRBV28	CASSFWSGKNTEAFF
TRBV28	CASSYPGGAYEQYF
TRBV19	CASSPRGVMNTEAFF
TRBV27	CASSLNGGAYEKLFF
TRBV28	CASRRQAYEQYF
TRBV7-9	CASSFLGTPNTEAFF
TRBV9	CASSWTTSSTDTQYF
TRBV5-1	CASSFGQDGEKLFF
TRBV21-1	CASSKAGTGKSNEQFF
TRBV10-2	CASSEFGTNYGYTF
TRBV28	CASSLSTAYGYTF
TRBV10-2	CASSDPGRYEQYF
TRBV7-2	CASSLGTDYGYTF
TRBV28	CASSPSGGPLQTQYF
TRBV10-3	CAISPGMLETEAFF
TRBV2	CASILRTSGYQETQYF
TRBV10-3	CAISNSGAENTEAFF
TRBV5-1	CASSNNYGYTF
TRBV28	CASSLDRMNTEAFF
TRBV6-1	CASSENQGEGPETQYF
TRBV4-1	CASSQVPPSSGANVLTF
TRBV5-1	CASSQGAGGIQETQYF
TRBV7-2	CASSLGAFVGQFF
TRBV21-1	CASTPGGLGTYEQYF
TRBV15	CATAGTGNEQYF
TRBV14	CASSPKGYQQGKTEAFF
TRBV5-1	CASSLVFDNEQFF
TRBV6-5	CASSRRTHTDTQYF